The following is a T cell receptor (beta chain) sequence with its context. From germline, CDR1 is MNHEY and CDR2 SVGAGI. The CDR3 sequence is 13 residues long. V was pared by 4 bases and J by 2 bases, with 8 bases between. This entry belongs to a study of technical replicates of blood from a handful of donors. Sequencing was performed with immunoSEQ multiplex PCR; in TCRdb, only in-frame clones are kept and a portion is missing. The sample lists approximately 79,000 clones, around 97% occurring once. This chain links TRBV6-5 with TRBJ1-2; D gene uncertain. This TCR was sampled from a human donor in good health. The sample taken for sequencing was T cells isolated from PBMCs. The CDR3 sequence is CASSWRGNYGYTF. The CDR3 DNA sequence: TGTGCCAGCAGTTGGCGCGGGAACTATGGCTACACCTTC.